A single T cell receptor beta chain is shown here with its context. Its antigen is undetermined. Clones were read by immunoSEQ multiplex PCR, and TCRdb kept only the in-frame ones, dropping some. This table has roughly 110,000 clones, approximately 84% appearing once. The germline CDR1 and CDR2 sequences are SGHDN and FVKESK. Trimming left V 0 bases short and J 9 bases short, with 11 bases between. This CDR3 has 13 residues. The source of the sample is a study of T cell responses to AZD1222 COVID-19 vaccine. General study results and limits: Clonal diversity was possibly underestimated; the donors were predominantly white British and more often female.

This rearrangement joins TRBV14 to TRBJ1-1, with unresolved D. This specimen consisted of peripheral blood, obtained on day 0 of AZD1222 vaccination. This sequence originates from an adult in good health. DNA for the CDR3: TGTGCCAGCAGCCAAGATCAGGAGGGCAAAGCTTTCTTT. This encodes CASSQDQEGKAFF. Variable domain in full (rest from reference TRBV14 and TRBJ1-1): EAGVTQFPSHSVIEKGQTVTLRCDPISGHDNLYWYRRVMGKEIKFLLHFVKESKQDESGMPNNRFLAERTGGTYSTLKVQPAELEDSGVYFCASSQDQEGKAFFGQGTRLTVV.